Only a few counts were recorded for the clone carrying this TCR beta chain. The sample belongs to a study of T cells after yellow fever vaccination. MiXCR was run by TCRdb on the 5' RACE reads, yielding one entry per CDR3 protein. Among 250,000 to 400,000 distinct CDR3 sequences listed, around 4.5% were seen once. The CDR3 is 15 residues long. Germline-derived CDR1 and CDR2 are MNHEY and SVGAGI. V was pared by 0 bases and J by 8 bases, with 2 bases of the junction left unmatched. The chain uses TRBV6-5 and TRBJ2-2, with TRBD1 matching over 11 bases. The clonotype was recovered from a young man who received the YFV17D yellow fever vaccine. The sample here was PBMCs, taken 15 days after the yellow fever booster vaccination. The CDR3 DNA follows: TGTGCCAGCAGTTACTCCGGGACAGGGGGAGGGGAGCTGTTTTTT. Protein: CASSYSGTGGGELFF.